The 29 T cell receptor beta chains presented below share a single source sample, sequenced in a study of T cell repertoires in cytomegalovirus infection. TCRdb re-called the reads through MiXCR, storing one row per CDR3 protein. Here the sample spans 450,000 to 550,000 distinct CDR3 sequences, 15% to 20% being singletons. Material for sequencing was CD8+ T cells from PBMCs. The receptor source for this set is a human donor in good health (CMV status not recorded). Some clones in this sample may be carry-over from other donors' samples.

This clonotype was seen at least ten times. CDR3 amino acids: CSALSGESVTYEQYF. CDR3 in DNA: TGCAGTGCACTCTCAGGGGAGAGCGTCACCTACGAGCAGTACTTC. This chain connects TRBV20-1 to TRBJ2-7; D is possibly TRBD1 (6 bases). V lost 6 bases and J lost 2, with 20 bases in between. Germline V gives CDR1 DFQATT, CDR2 SNEGSKA (reference sequence). This CDR3 is built from 15 residues.

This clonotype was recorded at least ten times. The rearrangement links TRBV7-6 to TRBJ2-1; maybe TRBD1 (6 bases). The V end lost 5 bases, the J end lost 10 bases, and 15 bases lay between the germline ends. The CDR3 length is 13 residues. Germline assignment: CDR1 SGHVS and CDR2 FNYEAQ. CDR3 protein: CASSQNRVGEQFF. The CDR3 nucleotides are TGTGCCAGCAGCCAAAACAGGGTGGGGGAGCAGTTCTTC.

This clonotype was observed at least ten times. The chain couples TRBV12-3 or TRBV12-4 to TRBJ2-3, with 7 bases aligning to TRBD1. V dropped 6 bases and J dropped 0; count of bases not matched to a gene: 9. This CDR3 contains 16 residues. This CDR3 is CASSPPTGSSTDTQYF. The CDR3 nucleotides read TGTGCCAGCAGCCCCCCGACAGGGTCTAGCACAGATACGCAGTATTTT.

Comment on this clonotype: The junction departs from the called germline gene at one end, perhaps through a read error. In DNA form, the CDR3 reads TGCGCCAGCAGTGAGAGGGGGGCGGATACGCAGTGTTTT. Residues: CASSERGADTQCF. The V and J genes are TRBV10-1 and TRBJ2-3; the D gene could be TRBD1 or TRBD2 (6 bases each). Germline values: CDR1 WNHNN, CDR2 SYGVQD (reference sequence). CDR3 length: 13 amino acids.

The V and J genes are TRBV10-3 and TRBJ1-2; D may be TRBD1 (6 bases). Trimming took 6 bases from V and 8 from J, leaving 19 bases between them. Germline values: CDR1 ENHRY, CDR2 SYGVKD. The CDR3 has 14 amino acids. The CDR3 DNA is TGTGCCATCAGCAACCGGACCGAAGGGGGAGGCTACACCTTC. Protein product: CAISNRTEGGGYTF.

Here the CDR3 reads CSALGLATSYNEQFF. CDR3 DNA: TGCAGTGCTCTTGGACTAGCGACTTCCTACAATGAGCAGTTCTTC. This rearrangement joins TRBV20-1 to TRBJ2-1, with 9 bases lining up with TRBD2. The CDR3 is 15 amino acids. Germline V gene data show CDR1 as DFQATT and CDR2 as SNEGSKA (reference sequence). V shed 5 bases, J shed 1 base, and the junction held 6 bases outside the gene matches.

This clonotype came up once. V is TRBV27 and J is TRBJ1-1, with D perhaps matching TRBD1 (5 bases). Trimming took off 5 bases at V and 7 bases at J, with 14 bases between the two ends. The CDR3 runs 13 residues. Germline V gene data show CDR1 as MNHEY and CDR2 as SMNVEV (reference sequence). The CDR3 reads CASSTAGTNEAFF. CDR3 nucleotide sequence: TGTGCCAGCAGTACCGCAGGGACTAATGAAGCTTTCTTT.

The CDR3, as DNA: TGTGCCAGCAGCTACGGGACTCTATCCTACGAGCAGTACTTC. This translates into CASSYGTLSYEQYF. V and J are TRBV5-6 and TRBJ2-7; D is possibly TRBD2 (6 bases). V was clipped by 3 bases and J by 1 base, with 11 bases between them. Germline V gene data show CDR1 as SGHDT and CDR2 as YYEEEE. CDR3 size: 14 residues.

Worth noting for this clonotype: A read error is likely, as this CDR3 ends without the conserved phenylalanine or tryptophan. The CDR3 region is CASSETRHNEQFL. For the CDR3, the DNA is TGTGCCAGCAGTGAGACTCGTCATAATGAGCAGTTCTTA. The chain joins TRBV27 to TRBJ2-1; D gene unclear. The CDR3 is 13 amino acids. V was pared by 5 bases and J by 7 bases, with 12 bases between. In germline, CDR1 is MNHEY, CDR2 SMNVEV (reference sequence).

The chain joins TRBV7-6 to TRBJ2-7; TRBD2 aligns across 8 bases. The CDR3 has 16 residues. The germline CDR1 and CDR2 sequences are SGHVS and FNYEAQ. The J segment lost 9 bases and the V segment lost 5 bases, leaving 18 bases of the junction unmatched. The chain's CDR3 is CASSDTGGGGPLGQYF. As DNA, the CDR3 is TGTGCCAGCAGCGATACCGGGGGCGGGGGGCCCCTTGGGCAGTACTTC.

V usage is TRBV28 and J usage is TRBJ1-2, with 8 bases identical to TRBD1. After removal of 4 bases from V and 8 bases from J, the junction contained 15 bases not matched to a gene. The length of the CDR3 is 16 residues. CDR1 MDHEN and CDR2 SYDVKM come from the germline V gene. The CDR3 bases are TGTGCCAGCAGTTCTTGGCGGCAGGGGGCTGGTCGAGGCTACACCTTC. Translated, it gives CASSSWRQGAGRGYTF.

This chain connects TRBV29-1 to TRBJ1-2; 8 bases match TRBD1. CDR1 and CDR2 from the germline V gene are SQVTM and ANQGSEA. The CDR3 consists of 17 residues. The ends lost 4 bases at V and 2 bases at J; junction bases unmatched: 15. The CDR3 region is CSVARRGRGPFNYGYTF. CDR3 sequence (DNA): TGCAGCGTTGCTAGGAGGGGCAGGGGGCCTTTCAACTATGGCTACACCTTC.

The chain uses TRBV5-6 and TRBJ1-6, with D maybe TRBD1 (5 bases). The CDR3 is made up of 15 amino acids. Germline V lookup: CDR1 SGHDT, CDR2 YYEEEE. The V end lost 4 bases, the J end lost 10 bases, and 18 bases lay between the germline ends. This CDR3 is CASSRGLLGGSPLHF. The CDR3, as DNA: TGTGCCAGCAGCCGAGGACTGCTGGGGGGATCACCCCTCCACTTT.

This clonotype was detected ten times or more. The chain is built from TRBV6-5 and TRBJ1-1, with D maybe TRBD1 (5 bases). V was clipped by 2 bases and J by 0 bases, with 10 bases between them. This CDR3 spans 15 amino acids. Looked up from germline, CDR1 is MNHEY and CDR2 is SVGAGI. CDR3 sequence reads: CASSYREGMNTEAFF. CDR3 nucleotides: TGTGCCAGCAGTTACCGCGAGGGGATGAACACTGAAGCTTTCTTT.

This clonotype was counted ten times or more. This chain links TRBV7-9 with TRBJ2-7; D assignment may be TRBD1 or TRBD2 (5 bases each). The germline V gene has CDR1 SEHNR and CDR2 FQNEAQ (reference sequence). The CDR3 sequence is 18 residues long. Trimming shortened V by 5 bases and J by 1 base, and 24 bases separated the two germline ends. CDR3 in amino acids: CASSTRRNSGTASYEQYF. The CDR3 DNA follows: TGTGCCAGCAGCACTAGGAGGAATTCCGGGACCGCATCCTACGAGCAGTACTTC.

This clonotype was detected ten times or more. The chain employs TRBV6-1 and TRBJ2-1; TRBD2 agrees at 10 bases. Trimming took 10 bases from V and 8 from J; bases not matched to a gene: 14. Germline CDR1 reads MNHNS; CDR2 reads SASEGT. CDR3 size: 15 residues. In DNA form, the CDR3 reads TGTGCCACCACTGCCTCTAGCGGGAGTCGGGATGAGCAGTTCTTC. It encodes CATTASSGSRDEQFF.

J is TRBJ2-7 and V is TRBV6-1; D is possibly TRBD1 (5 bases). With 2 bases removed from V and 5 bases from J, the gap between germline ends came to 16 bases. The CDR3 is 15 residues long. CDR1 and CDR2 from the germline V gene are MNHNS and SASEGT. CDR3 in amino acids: CASSESWILGDEQYF. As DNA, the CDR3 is TGTGCCAGCAGTGAAAGCTGGATCCTAGGGGACGAGCAGTACTTC.

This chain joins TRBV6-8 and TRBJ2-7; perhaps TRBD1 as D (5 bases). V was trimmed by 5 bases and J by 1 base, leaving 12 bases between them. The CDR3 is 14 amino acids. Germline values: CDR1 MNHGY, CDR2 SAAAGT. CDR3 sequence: CASSRQLRSYEQYF. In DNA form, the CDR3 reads TGTGCCAGCAGTAGACAGTTAAGATCCTACGAGCAGTACTTC.

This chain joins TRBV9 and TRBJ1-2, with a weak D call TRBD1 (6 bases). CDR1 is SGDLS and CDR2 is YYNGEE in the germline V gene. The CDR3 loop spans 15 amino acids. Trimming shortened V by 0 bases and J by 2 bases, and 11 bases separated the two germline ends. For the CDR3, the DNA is TGTGCCAGCAGCGTAGGAGGGGGGAGAAACTATGGCTACACCTTC. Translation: CASSVGGGRNYGYTF. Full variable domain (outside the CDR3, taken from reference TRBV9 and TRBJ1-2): DSGVTQTPKHLITATGQRVTLRCSPRSGDLSVYWYQQSLDQGLQFLIQYYNGEERAKGNILERFSAQQFPDLHSELNLSSLELGDSALYFCASSVGGGRNYGYTFGSGTRLTVV.

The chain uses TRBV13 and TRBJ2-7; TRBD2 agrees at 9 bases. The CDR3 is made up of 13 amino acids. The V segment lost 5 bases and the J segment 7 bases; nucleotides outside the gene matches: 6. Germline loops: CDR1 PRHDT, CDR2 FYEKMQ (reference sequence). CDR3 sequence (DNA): TGTGCCAGCAGCAATAGCGGGGGCTGGGAGCAGTACTTC. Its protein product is CASSNSGGWEQYF. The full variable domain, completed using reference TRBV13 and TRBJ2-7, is AAGVIQSPRHLIKEKRETATLKCYPIPRHDTVYWYQQGPGQDPQFLISFYEKMQSDKGSIPDRFSAQQFSDYHSELNMSSLELGDSALYFCASSNSGGWEQYFGPGTRLTVT.

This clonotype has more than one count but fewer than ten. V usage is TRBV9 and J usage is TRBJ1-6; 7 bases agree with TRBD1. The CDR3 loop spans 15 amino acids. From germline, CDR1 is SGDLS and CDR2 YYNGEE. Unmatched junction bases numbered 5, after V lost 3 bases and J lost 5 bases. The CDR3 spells CASSDSGTDNSPLHF. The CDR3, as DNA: TGTGCCAGCAGCGACTCCGGGACAGATAATTCACCCCTCCACTTT.

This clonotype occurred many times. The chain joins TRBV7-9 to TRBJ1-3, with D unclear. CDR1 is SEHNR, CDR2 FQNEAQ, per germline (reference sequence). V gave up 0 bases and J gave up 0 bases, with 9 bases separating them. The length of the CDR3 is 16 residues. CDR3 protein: CASSLAHVNSGNTIYF. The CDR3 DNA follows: TGTGCCAGCAGCTTAGCGCATGTGAACTCTGGAAACACCATATATTTT.

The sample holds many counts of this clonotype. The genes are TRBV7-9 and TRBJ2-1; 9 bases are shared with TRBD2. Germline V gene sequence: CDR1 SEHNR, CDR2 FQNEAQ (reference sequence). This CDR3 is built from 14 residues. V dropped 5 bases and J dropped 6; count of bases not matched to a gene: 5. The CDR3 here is CASSLSGRINEQFF. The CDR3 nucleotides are TGTGCCAGCAGCCTTAGCGGGAGAATCAATGAGCAGTTCTTC.

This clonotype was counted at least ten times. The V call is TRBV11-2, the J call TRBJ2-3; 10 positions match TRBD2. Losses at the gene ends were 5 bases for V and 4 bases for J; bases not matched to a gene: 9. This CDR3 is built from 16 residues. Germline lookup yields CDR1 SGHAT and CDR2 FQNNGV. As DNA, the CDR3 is TGTGCCAGCAGCCCACAGCGGGGGGGCCGGGCAGATACGCAGTATTTT. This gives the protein CASSPQRGGRADTQYF.

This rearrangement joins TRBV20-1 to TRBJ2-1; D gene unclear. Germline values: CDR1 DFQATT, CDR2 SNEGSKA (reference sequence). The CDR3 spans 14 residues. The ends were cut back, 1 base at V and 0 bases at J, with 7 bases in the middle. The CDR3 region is CSARGYSSYNEQFF. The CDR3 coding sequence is TGCAGTGCTAGAGGCTATAGCTCCTACAATGAGCAGTTCTTC.

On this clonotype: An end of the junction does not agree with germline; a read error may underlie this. The DNA for the CDR3 is TGCCCCAGCAGCCTAGGGACAGTCAATCAGCCCCAGCATTTT. Encoded protein: CPSSLGTVNQPQHF. The chain couples TRBV5-1 to TRBJ1-5; 7 nucleotides agree with TRBD1. The CDR3 contains 14 residues. CDR1 and CDR2 (germline): SGHRS, YFSETQ.

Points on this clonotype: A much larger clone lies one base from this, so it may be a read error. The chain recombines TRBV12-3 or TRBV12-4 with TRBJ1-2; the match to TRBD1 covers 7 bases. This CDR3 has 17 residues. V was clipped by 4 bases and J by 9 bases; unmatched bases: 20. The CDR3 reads CASSSVRKDRIKDCYTF. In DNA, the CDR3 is TGTGCCAGCAGTTCAGTACGAAAGGACAGGATTAAGGATTGCTACACCTTC.

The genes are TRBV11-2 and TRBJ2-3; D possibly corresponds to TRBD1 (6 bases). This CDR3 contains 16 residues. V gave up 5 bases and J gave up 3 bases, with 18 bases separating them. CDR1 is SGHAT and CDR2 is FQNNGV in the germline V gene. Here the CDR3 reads CASSLGPTGPTDTQYF. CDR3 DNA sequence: TGTGCCAGCAGCCTCGGTCCGACAGGCCCTACAGATACGCAGTATTTT.

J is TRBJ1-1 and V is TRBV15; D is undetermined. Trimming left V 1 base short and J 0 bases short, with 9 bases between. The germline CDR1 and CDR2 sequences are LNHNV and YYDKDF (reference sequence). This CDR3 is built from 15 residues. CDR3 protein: CATSRVSGLNTEAFF. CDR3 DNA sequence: TGTGCCACCAGCAGAGTTTCGGGGTTGAACACTGAAGCTTTCTTT. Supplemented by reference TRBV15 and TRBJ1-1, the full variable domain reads DAMVIQNPRYQVTQFGKPVTLSCSQTLNHNVMYWYQQKSSQAPKLLFHYYDKDFNNEADTPDNFQSRRPNTSFCFLDIRSPGLGDTAMYLCATSRVSGLNTEAFFGQGTRLTVV.